Listed below are T cell receptor beta chains from one sample, sequenced in a study of blood T cell repertoires in COVID-19. The method was immunoSEQ multiplex PCR; TCRdb's version includes in-frame clones alone and lacks a portion of them. The sample has approximately 100,000 clones, roughly 92% seen once. The sample was peripheral blood. These TCRs come from a man aged 65 to 85 with acute or convalescent COVID-19. The CDR3 runs from the conserved cysteine through the conserved F or W. The order of the fields is clone size, J gene, V gene, D gene, CDR3 DNA, CDR3 protein. A D gene is named only where the DNA matches it firmly. Clone size is shown for a subset of rows, as once, few, many or a class of expanded clone.

>.|TRBJ2-5|TRBV13|TRBD1
TGTGCCAGCAGCTTAGGCAGGTCCTTTGACAGGGGGGAGACCCAGTACTTC
CASSLGRSFDRGETQYF
>once|TRBJ2-1|TRBV7-9|TRBD1
TGTGCCAGCGACTCCGTGGACAGGGCTCACAATGAGCAGTTCTTC
CASDSVDRAHNEQFF
>once|TRBJ1-6|TRBV5-7|.
TGTGCCAGCAGCTTGGAGGGGGGGCTCGATTCACCCCTCCACTTT
CASSLEGGLDSPLHF
>.|TRBJ1-2|TRBV29-1|.
TGCAGCGTTGAAGATCACGAGGGCGCCGGCTACACCTTC
CSVEDHEGAGYTF
>.|TRBJ2-4|TRBV19|TRBD2
TGTGCCAGTAGTATTACTAGCGGGAGGGCCTTAGGGCGGTACTTC
CASSITSGRALGRYF
>once|TRBJ1-2|TRBV24-1|.
TGTGCCACCAGTGATGGACAGAGAAACTATGGCTACACCTTC
CATSDGQRNYGYTF
>.|TRBJ1-2|TRBV9|.
TGTGCCAGCAGCCCCACCCCCGGACGGGGAGGAGGCTACACCTTC
CASSPTPGRGGGYTF
>.|TRBJ1-2|TRBV5-1|.
TGCGCCAGCAGCTTGGGAACAAACTATGGCTACACCTTC
CASSLGTNYGYTF
>.|TRBJ1-4|TRBV5-4|.
TGTGCCAGCACCAATGGGGGGGGCGAAAAACTGTTTTTT
CASTNGGGEKLFF
>.|TRBJ1-1|TRBV4-1|.
TGCGCCAGCAGCCAAGCCACTACCGGGGGGGGACGGACTGAAGCTTTCTTT
CASSQATTGGGRTEAFF
>.|TRBJ1-5|TRBV19|TRBD1
TGTGCCAGTCAGGGGGCGCGTCAGCCCCAGCATTTT
CASQGARQPQHF
>once|TRBJ1-2|TRBV28|.
TGTGCCAGCGGGAGGTATGGCTACACCTTC
CASGRYGYTF
>once|TRBJ1-2|TRBV4-2|TRBD1
TGTGCCAGCAGTCCAAGGGGGCTCTACGGCTACACCTTC
CASSPRGLYGYTF
>.|TRBJ1-2|TRBV6-5|.
TGTGCCAGCAGGGAGTTAACCAACTATGGCTACACCTTC
CASRELTNYGYTF
>.|TRBJ1-1|TRBV28|.
TGTGCCAGCAGGGGCAGGGAACTGAACACTGAAGCTTTCTTT
CASRGRELNTEAFF
>.|TRBJ2-7|TRBV28|TRBD1
TGTGCCAGCAGCTGGGACAGGGGCTACGAGCAGTACTTC
CASSWDRGYEQYF
>.|TRBJ1-2|TRBV6-6|TRBD1
TGTGCCAGCAGTTACTCTAGGCAGGGGGCTAGTGGCTACACCTTC
CASSYSRQGASGYTF
>.|TRBJ2-5|TRBV7-2|TRBD2
TGTGCCAGCAGCCAGGGGGTAGCGGGGGGCCAAGAGACCCAGTACTTC
CASSQGVAGGQETQYF
>.|TRBJ2-3|TRBV19|.
TGTGCCAGTAGTATCCCAACGCGTGCAGATACGCAGTATTTT
CASSIPTRADTQYF
>.|TRBJ2-7|TRBV4-3|.
TGCGCCAGCAGCCAAGAAAAGGGGCAAGCCTACGAGCAGTACTTC
CASSQEKGQAYEQYF
>.|TRBJ2-2|TRBV2|.
TGTGCCAGCAGCCAAGGGACTGTGAACACCGGGGAGCTGTTTTTT
CASSQGTVNTGELFF
>.|TRBJ2-5|TRBV19|TRBD2
TGTGCCAGTAGTATGGGACTAGCGGGGGGTACTTCGGAGACCCAGTACTTC
CASSMGLAGGTSETQYF
>once|TRBJ1-2|TRBV19|.
TGTGCCAGTAGTCCCCCGAGCCAGAGAGGATATGGCTACACCTTC
CASSPPSQRGYGYTF
>.|TRBJ1-1|TRBV28|.
TGTGCCAGCATCCACCCCGCGGGCCATACTGAAGCTTTCTTT
CASIHPAGHTEAFF
>.|TRBJ2-3|TRBV9|TRBD1
TGTGCCAGCAGCGTGACAGGGCTCACAGATACGCAGTATTTT
CASSVTGLTDTQYF
>.|TRBJ1-1|TRBV11-2|.
TGTGCCAGCAGCTTAGATCAAATCGGGGGAACTTTCTTT
CASSLDQIGGTFF
>.|TRBJ2-1|TRBV11-2|TRBD1
TGTGCCAGCAGCTTAGGACAGGGGACGGTTGAGCAGTTCTTC
CASSLGQGTVEQFF
>.|TRBJ2-7|TRBV5-1|.
TGCGCCAGCAGCTTGGACTATTTCCGCTACGAGCAGTACTTC
CASSLDYFRYEQYF
>.|TRBJ1-5|TRBV19|.
TGTGCCAGTAGTATATCATCGGGAGGAAGGCAGCCCCAGCATTTT
CASSISSGGRQPQHF
>.|TRBJ2-5|TRBV19|.
TGTGCCAGTAGTTTCACGGGAGGGGGCATGGAGACCCAGTACTTC
CASSFTGGGMETQYF
>.|TRBJ2-6|TRBV11-3|.
TGTGCCAGCAGCTTGAGGGCAGCTGGGGCCAACGTCCTGACTTTC
CASSLRAAGANVLTF